The source of this TCR beta chain is a study of T cell responses to AZD1222 COVID-19 vaccine (dated by TCRdb to the early 2020s). General notes on the study: A total of 230 or so trial participants underwent TCR sequencing, of whom approximately 210 received two doses of AZD1222 and 26 received two doses of the MenACWY control vaccine. Enrollment into the trials was organized by age into subgroups of 18-55, 56-69 and 70-plus years, and those subgroups contained roughly 140, 27 and 60 TCR-sequenced participants, respectively. The research as a whole found: Reportedly, close to half of the unique spike-specific TCRs recognized epitopes lying outside the regions that are mutated in the B.1.351 and B.1.1.7 variants. Vaccine-associated CD4 TCRs spanned the whole spike protein, with dominant responses in regions 160-218 and 743-854. In the small 56-69-year group, the increase in depth fell short of significance, most likely because of low power. Participants were mostly white British, with more females than males. The authors suggested clonal diversity may have been underestimated. Spike-specific TCR breadth and depth rose significantly after two AZD1222 doses compared with day 0 and with MenACWY recipients. Only a handful of AZD1222 recipients were SARS-CoV-2 seropositive at baseline, limiting conclusions about previously exposed vaccinees. Because no day 14 peak-response samples were available, the repertoires could be characterized only after the peak T cell response.

The time point label of this sample denotes: about 28 days (+/-7) after the second vaccine dose. AZD1222 recipients with second doses at about 4 weeks or about 12 weeks were pooled, because spike-specific TCR depth and breadth did not differ between schedules. Samples from vaccinated people were obtained from the UK trials COV001 and COV002, which included a single-blind randomized controlled phase 2/3 trial of AZD1222 (ChAdOx1 nCoV-19) in healthy adults. For TCRbeta chain sequencing, PBMC samples were collected from trial participants at day 0 and at day 28 after the second dose. To note about this clone: Its antigen remains undetermined. No quality values exist for individual bases; no much larger clone is one base distant. Different DNA sequences within this sample yield the same CDR3.

The CDR3 regions of human TCRbeta chains were analyzed by immunosequencing. The authors' pipeline ran thus. Repertoire TCRs were checked for matches against a reference library of SARS-CoV-2-specific TCRs that had been generated using the MIRA antigen-specificity platform. Breadth was defined as the fraction of unique TCRs that were SARS-CoV-2-associated. Depth was defined as the fraction of total T cells that were SARS-CoV-2-associated. Using the MIRA data, each spike-specific TCR was mapped to the spike region that the TCR reacts to and placed in a CD4 or CD8 class. Log10-transformed breadth and depth values were compared by one-way ANOVA with Sidak's multiple comparisons tests. Not all clones reach the TCRdb copy of this immuneACCESS table, which keeps in-frame sequences only. Checked studies attribute under half of the gap to unresolved V genes and leave the rest unexplained. V, J and clone size reflect that table, while D and trimming were determined from the DNA. The sample table records roughly 150,000 clones; 85% to 90% of these occur just once. Of the sample, roughly 10% is held by the ten largest clones.

The CDR3 starts with the cysteine, ends with the phenylalanine, and has 11 residues. Only the CDR3 region is kept as DNA, spanning 33 bases read in frame from base 1. Trimming at the junction amounts to 4 bases on V and 8 bases on J, and the germline ends lie 11 bases apart. CDR1 and CDR2 (DFQATT, SNEGSKA) derive from the germline V gene (reference sequence). The V and J segments used are TRBV20-1 and TRBJ1-2, with TRBD1 as a weak D call on 6 bases. The material was peripheral blood, obtained 28 days after the second AZD1222 dose. This receptor was identified in an adult who received the AZD1222 COVID-19 vaccine. The sequence in DNA is TGCAGTGCTACACAGGGAGGGGGCTACACCTTC. Its amino acids are CSATQGGGYTF.